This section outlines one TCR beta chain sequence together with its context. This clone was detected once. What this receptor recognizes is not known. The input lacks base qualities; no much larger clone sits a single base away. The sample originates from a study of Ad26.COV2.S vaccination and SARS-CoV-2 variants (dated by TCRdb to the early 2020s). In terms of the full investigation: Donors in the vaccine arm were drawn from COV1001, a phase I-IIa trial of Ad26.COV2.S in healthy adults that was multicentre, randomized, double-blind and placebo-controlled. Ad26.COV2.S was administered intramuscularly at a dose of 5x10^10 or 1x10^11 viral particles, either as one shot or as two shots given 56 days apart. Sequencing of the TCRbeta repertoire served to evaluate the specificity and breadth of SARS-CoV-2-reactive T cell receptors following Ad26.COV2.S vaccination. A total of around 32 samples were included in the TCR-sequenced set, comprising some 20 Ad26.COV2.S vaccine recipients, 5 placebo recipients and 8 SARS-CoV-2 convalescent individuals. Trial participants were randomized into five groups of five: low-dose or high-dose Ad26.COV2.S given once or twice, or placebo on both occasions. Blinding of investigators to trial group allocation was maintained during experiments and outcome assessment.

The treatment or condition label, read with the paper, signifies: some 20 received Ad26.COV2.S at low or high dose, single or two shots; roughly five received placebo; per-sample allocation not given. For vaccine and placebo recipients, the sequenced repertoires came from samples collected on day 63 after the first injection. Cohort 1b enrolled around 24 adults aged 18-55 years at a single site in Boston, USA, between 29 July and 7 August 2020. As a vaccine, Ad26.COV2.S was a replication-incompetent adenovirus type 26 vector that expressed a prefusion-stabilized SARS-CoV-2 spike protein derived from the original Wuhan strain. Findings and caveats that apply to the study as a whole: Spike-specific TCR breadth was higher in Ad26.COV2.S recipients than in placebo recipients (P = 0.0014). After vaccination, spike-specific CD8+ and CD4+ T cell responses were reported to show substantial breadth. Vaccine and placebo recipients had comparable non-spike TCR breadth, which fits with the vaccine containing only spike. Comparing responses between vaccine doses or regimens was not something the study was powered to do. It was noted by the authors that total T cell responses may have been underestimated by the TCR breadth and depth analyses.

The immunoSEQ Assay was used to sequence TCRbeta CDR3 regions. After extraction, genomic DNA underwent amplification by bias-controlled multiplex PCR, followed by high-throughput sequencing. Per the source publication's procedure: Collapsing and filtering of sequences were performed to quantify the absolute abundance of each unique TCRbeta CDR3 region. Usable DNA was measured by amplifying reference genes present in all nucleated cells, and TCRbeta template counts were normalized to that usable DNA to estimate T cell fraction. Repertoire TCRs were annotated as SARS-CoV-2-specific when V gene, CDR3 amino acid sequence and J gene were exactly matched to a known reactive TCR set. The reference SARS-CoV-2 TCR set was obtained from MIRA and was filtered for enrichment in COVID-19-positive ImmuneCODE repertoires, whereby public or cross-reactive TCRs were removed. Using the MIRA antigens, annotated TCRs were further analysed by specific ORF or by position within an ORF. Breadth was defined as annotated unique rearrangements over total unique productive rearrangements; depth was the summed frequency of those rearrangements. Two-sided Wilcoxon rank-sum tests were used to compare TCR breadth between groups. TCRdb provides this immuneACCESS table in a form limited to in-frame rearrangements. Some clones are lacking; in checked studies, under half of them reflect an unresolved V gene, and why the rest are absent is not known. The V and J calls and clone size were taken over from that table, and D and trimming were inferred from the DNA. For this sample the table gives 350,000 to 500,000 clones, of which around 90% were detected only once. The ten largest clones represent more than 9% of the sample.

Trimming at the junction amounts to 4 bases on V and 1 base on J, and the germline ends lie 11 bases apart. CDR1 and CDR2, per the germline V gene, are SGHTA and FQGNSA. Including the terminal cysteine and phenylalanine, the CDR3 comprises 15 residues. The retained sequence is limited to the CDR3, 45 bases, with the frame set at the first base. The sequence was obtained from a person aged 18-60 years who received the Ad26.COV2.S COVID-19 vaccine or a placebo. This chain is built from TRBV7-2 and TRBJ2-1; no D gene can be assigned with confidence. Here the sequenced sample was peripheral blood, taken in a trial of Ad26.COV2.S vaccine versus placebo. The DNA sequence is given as TGTGCCAGCAGCTATGGGGAACGGTCCTACAATGAGCAGTTCTTC. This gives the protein CASSYGERSYNEQFF.